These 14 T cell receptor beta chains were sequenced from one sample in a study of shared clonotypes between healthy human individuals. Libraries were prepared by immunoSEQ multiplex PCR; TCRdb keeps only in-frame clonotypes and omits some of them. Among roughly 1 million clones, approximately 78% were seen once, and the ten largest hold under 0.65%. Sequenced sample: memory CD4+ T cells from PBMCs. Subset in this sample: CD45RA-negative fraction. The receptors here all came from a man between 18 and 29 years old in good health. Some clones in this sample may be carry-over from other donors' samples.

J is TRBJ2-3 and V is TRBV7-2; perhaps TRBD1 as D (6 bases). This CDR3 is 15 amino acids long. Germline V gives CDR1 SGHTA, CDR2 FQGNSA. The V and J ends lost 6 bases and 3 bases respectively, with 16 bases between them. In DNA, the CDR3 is TGTGCCAGCAGAAGGGGGAACAGGGAGACAGATACGCAGTATTTT. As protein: CASRRGNRETDTQYF. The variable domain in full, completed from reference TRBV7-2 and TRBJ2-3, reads GAGVSQSPSNKVTEKGKDVELRCDPISGHTALYWYRQSLGQGLEFLIYFQGNSAPDKSGLPSDRFSAERTGGSVSTLTIQRTQQEDSAVYLCASRRGNRETDTQYFGPGTRLTVL.

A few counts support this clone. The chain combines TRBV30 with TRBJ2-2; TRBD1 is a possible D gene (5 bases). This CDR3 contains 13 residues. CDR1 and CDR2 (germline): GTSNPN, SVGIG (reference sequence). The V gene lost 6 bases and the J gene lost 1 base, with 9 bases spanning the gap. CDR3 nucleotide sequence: TGTGCCTGCGCAGACAGGAACACCGGGGAGCTGTTTTTT. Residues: CACADRNTGELFF.

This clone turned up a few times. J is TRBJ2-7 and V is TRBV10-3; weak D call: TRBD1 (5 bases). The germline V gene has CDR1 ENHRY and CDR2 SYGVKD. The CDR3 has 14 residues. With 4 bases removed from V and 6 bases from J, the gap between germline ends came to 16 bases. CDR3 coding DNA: TGTGCCATCAGTGTCGGCAGGGAAAGGGGCGAGCAGTACTTC. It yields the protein CAISVGRERGEQYF.

CDR3 DNA sequence: TGTGCCACCAACCCGACAGGGAATCAGCCCCAGCATTTT. Translated: CATNPTGNQPQHF. The V and J genes are TRBV19 and TRBJ1-5; TRBD1 matches at 7 bases. The CDR3 is 13 residues long. Germline assignment: CDR1 LNHDA and CDR2 SQIVND (reference sequence). Losses at the gene ends were 10 bases for V and 4 bases for J; bases not matched to a gene: 7.

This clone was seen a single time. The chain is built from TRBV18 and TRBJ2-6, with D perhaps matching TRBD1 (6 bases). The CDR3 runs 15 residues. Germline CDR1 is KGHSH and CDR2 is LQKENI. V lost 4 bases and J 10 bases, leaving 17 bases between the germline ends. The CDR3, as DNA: TGTGCCAGCTCACGGGGGACACCGACCACAAACGTCCTGACTTTC. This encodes CASSRGTPTTNVLTF. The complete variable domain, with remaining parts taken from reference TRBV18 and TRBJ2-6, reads NAGVMQNPRHLVRRRGQEARLRCSPMKGHSHVYWYRQLPEEGLKFMVYLQKENIIDESGMPKERFSAEFPKEGPSILRIQQVVRGDSAAYFCASSRGTPTTNVLTFGAGSRLTVL.

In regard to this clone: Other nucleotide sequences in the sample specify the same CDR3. The CDR3 region has the DNA TGTGCCAGCTCCAGACAGGGGTTCGACGAGCAGTACTTC. The encoded protein is CASSRQGFDEQYF. This rearrangement joins TRBV18 to TRBJ2-7; 8 bases are a match to TRBD1. Germline trimming cut 6 bases from V and 5 bases from J; bases unmatched to any gene: 6. The CDR3 runs to 13 residues. CDR1 and CDR2 (germline): KGHSH, LQKENI.

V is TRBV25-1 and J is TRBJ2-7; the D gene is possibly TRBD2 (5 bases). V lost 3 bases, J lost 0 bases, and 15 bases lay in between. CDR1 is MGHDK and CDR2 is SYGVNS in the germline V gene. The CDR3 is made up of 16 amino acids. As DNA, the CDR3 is TGTGCCAGCAGTGAGGCCGGACTCCGCAGCTCCTACGAGCAGTACTTC. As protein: CASSEAGLRSSYEQYF.

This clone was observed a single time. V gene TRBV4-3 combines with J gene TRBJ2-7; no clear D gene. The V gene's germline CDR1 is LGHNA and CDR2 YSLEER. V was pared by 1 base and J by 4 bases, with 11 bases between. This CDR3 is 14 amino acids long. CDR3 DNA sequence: TGCGCCAGCAGCCAAGGACATATCGGGTACGAGCAGTACTTC. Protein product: CASSQGHIGYEQYF.

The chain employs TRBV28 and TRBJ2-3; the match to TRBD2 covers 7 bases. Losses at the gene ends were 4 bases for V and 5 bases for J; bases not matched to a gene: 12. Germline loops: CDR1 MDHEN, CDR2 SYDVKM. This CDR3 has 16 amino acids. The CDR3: CASSSPSAGARDTQYF. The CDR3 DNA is TGTGCCAGCAGTTCCCCAAGCGCGGGAGCTAGAGATACGCAGTATTTT. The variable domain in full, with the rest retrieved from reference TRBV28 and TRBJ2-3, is DVKVTQSSRYLVKRTGEKVFLECVQDMDHENMFWYRQDPGLGLRLIYFSYDVKMKEKGDIPEGYSVSREKKERFSLILESASTNQTSMYLCASSSPSAGARDTQYFGPGTRLTVL.

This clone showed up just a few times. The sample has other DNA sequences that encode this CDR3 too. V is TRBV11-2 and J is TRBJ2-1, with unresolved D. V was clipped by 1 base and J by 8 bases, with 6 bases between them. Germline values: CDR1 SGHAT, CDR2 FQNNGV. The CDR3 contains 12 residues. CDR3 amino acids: CASSLVRDEQFF. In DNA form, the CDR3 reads TGTGCCAGCAGCTTAGTTCGAGATGAGCAGTTCTTC.

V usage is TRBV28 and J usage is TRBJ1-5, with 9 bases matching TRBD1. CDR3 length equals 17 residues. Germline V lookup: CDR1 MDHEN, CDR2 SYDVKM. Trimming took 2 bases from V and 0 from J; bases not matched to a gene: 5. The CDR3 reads CASSLNTGGYSNQPQHF. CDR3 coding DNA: TGTGCCAGCAGTTTAAATACAGGGGGCTATAGCAATCAGCCCCAGCATTTT.

CDR3 protein: CASSLAQGAGQPQHF. The CDR3 DNA sequence: TGTGCCAGCAGCTTAGCACAGGGGGCTGGGCAGCCCCAGCATTTT. J is TRBJ1-5 and V is TRBV7-2; TRBD1 matches 9 bases. This CDR3 contains 15 residues. The germline CDR1 and CDR2 sequences are SGHTA and FQGNSA. V dropped 0 bases and J dropped 7; count of bases not matched to a gene: 4.

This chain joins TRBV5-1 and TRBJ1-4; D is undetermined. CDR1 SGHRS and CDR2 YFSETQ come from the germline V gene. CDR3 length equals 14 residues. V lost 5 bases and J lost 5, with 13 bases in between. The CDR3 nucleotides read TGCGCCAGCAGTTCCACAGTAGGCAATGAAAAACTGTTTTTT. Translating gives CASSSTVGNEKLFF.

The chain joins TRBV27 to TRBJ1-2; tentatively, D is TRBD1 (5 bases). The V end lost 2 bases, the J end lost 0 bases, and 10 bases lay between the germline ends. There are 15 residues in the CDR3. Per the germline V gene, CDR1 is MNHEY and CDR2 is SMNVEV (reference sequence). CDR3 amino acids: CASSLKGRANYGYTF. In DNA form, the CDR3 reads TGTGCCAGCAGTTTAAAGGGGCGAGCTAACTATGGCTACACCTTC.